These 15 T cell receptor beta chains were all obtained from the same sample, sequenced in a study of cytomegalovirus exposure and HLA in healthy donors. 60 Vbeta and 13 Jbeta primers were used in PCR. Measured with immunoSEQ multiplex PCR; TCRdb has only the in-frame clones, and not every one. The sample records around 150,000 clones, roughly 75% being singletons. Sequenced input: PBMCs. The receptors originated from a man aged 25-45 years in good health.

This chain joins TRBV7-3 and TRBJ2-3; 13 nucleotides agree with TRBD2. The CDR3 has 15 residues. The V and J ends lost 6 bases and 5 bases, in that order; junction bases with no gene match: 5. Germline V gene sequence: CDR1 SGHTA, CDR2 FQGTGA. The CDR3 loop is CASRRGLAGRDTQYF. In DNA, the CDR3 is TGTGCCAGCAGAAGGGGACTAGCGGGACGAGATACGCAGTATTTT. Combining the CDR3 with reference TRBV7-3 and TRBJ2-3 gives the whole variable domain GAGVSQTPSNKVTEKGKYVELRCDPISGHTALYWYRQSLGQGPEFLIYFQGTGAADDSGLPNDRFFAVRPEGSVSTLKIQRTERGDSAVYLCASRRGLAGRDTQYFGPGTRLTVL.

This clone was found a few times. The gene calls are TRBV19 and TRBJ2-2, with 8 bases matching TRBD2. Germline CDR1 reads LNHDA; CDR2 reads SQIVND (reference sequence). The trim removed 10 bases at V and 2 bases at J, leaving 6 bases unmatched. The CDR3 runs 14 residues. DNA of the CDR3: TGTGCCACCGGGACTAGGAGAAACACCGGGGAGCTGTTTTTT. Translation gives CATGTRRNTGELFF.

This rearrangement joins TRBV6-1 to TRBJ1-6, with 8 bases that match TRBD1. This CDR3 is 12 amino acids long. Trimming cost V 10 bases and J 7 bases; bases outside gene matches: 3. Germline lookup yields CDR1 MNHNS and CDR2 SASEGT. The CDR3 region has the DNA TGTGCCACCGACAGGGGCAATTCACCCCTCCACTTT. Its translation is CATDRGNSPLHF.

This chain connects TRBV10-3 to TRBJ2-7; D is unresolved. CDR1 ENHRY and CDR2 SYGVKD come from the germline V gene. V lost 3 bases to trimming and J lost 3 bases, with 3 bases between them. The CDR3 spans 11 residues. The chain's CDR3 is CAISDLYEQYF. CDR3 sequence (DNA): TGTGCCATCAGTGACCTCTACGAGCAGTACTTC.

The chain is built from TRBV11-1 and TRBJ1-2; 7 bases are shared with TRBD1. The CDR3 spans 14 residues. Unmatched junction bases numbered 10, after V lost 8 bases and J lost 4 bases. Germline values: CDR1 SGHAT, CDR2 FQDESV (reference sequence). The CDR3 loop is CASGRQGSGYGYTF. As DNA, the CDR3 is TGTGCCAGCGGAAGACAGGGCTCGGGCTATGGCTACACCTTC.

The V gene is TRBV28, the J gene TRBJ2-4, with TRBD1 matching over 9 bases. The germline V gene has CDR1 MDHEN and CDR2 SYDVKM. The CDR3 is 15 amino acids. V trimming: 5 bases; J trimming: 4 bases; junction bases outside the gene matches: 6. The CDR3 DNA is TGTGCCAGCAGTGGACGGGGGACAGGGAAAAACATTCAGTACTTC. Its protein product is CASSGRGTGKNIQYF.

This sequence joins TRBV28 and TRBJ2-7; the D gene is possibly TRBD2 (7 bases). Per the germline V gene, CDR1 is MDHEN and CDR2 is SYDVKM. The CDR3 totals 13 residues. The V gene lost 7 bases and the J gene lost 1 base, with 11 bases spanning the gap. CDR3 in amino acids: CASTGGASYEQYF. The CDR3 DNA reads as TGTGCCAGCACGGGGGGCGCTTCCTACGAGCAGTACTTC.

The CDR3 spells CASFGQENSYEQYF. The CDR3 coding sequence is TGTGCCAGCTTCGGACAGGAGAACTCCTACGAGCAGTACTTC. The chain has TRBV18 and TRBJ2-7; TRBD1 aligns across 7 bases. With 7 bases clipped from V and 0 bases from J, the junction kept 6 bases outside the gene matches. From germline, CDR1 is KGHSH and CDR2 LQKENI. This CDR3 is built from 14 residues.

This clone came up a few times. The chain couples TRBV13 to TRBJ2-2; 8 nucleotides agree with TRBD2. The V gene end was trimmed by 4 bases and the J gene end by 4 bases; junction bases not matched to a gene: 5. The CDR3 spans 15 residues. CDR1 PRHDT and CDR2 FYEKMQ come from the germline V gene (reference sequence). CDR3 sequence: CASSSGGEPTGELFF. CDR3 nucleotides: TGTGCCAGCAGCTCGGGGGGGGAGCCCACCGGGGAGCTGTTTTTT.

This chain connects TRBV7-2 to TRBJ1-4, with TRBD1 matching 7 bases. Germline V lookup: CDR1 SGHTA, CDR2 FQGNSA. The length of the CDR3 is 16 residues. V shed 2 bases, J shed 4 bases, and the junction held 7 bases outside the gene matches. CDR3 sequence: CASSLSGQRNNEKLFF. The CDR3 coding sequence is TGTGCCAGCAGCTTATCGGGACAGCGTAATAATGAAAAACTGTTTTTT.

This chain uses TRBV4-2 with TRBJ2-1; the match to TRBD2 covers 11 bases. The trim removed 1 base at V and 10 bases at J, leaving 9 bases unmatched. CDR1 is LGHNA, CDR2 YNFKEQ, per germline. The CDR3 is made up of 16 amino acids. CDR3 sequence: CASSQVLAGGLREQFF. The CDR3 DNA reads TGTGCCAGCAGCCAAGTCCTAGCGGGAGGCCTTAGGGAGCAGTTCTTC.

V gene TRBV18 combines with J gene TRBJ2-3; D gene ambiguous. The V end lost 4 bases, the J end lost 1 base, and 12 bases lay between the germline ends. This CDR3 region has 15 residues. Germline CDR1 KGHSH, CDR2 LQKENI. This CDR3 reads CASSHPRSRTDTQYF. In nucleotides, the CDR3 is TGTGCCAGCTCACACCCCAGGTCCCGCACAGATACGCAGTATTTT.

The genes are TRBV4-1 and TRBJ1-2, with D unclear. V was trimmed by 1 base and J by 4 bases, leaving 16 bases between them. The CDR3 totals 16 residues. CDR1 is MGHRA and CDR2 is YSYEKL in the germline V gene. The CDR3 region is CASSQVSGFSFYGYTF. In nucleotides, the CDR3 is TGCGCCAGCAGCCAAGTCTCCGGGTTCTCCTTCTATGGCTACACCTTC.

The chain couples TRBV5-5 to TRBJ2-7; tentatively, D is TRBD1 (6 bases). Germline values: CDR1 SGHKS, CDR2 YYEKEE (reference sequence). The CDR3 has 16 amino acids. The germline V and J ends were trimmed by 1 base and 6 bases, with 20 bases remaining between them. DNA of the CDR3: TGTGCCAGCAGCTTGATCGGTACAGGGCAAATCTCCGAGCAGTACTTC. This translates into CASSLIGTGQISEQYF.

The chain is built from TRBV11-3 and TRBJ1-1, with D perhaps matching TRBD1 (6 bases). Germline values: CDR1 SGHNT, CDR2 YENEEA. This CDR3 contains 13 residues. V was cut by 0 bases and J by 10 bases, with 12 bases left in between. The CDR3 region has the DNA TGTGCCAGCAGCTTAGACACACAGGGTGCAGCTTTCTTT. Translation: CASSLDTQGAAFF.